This T cell receptor beta chain is drawn from a study of naive and memory T cell subsets. Findings and caveats of the study: Over 85% of naive TCR sequences appeared only once after error correction, unlike memory subsets. A few larger clonotypes appeared in naive repertoires, especially CD8, possibly memory cells re-expressing CD45RA.

The germline V and J ends were trimmed by 4 bases and 5 bases, with 21 bases remaining between them. Germline CDR1 and CDR2: SGHNT and YYREEE (reference sequence). This CDR3 region has 16 residues. Separate alpha and beta amplification began at the second PCR step. Two oligonucleotides, mixed equimolar, formed the beta constant-region primer covering TRBC1 and TRBC2. Nested alpha and beta constant-region primers with the SP2 primer drove four PCR rounds on ligated cDNA. One entry per CDR3 protein results from TCRdb running MiXCR on the UMI-ligation and nested PCR reads. The table includes about 150,000 distinct CDR3 sequences, approximately 22% detected once. As concerns this clonotype: What it recognizes is unknown.

This chain uses TRBV5-4 with TRBJ1-2; D is unclear. This clonotype was sampled from a human donor in good health. Specimen: naive CD4+ T cells from blood. CDR3 protein: CASSLQRAADPYGYTF. CDR3 coding DNA: TGTGCCAGCAGCCTTCAGAGGGCAGCTGATCCTTATGGCTACACCTTC.